The entry below gives a single TCR beta chain sequence along with its context. Its antigen is unidentified. Clones were read by immunoSEQ multiplex PCR, and TCRdb kept only the in-frame ones, dropping some. The sample comprises about 78,000 clones, about four fifths of which are singletons, and 18% rests with the top ten. V lost 1 base, J lost 0 bases, and 8 bases stayed unmatched. Looked up from germline, CDR1 is MGHRA and CDR2 is YSYEKL. This CDR3 has 17 residues. During the collection period, no donor immune events like infections were recorded. These data come from a study of identifying expanded T cells in peripheral blood. Notes on the study in general: Technical replicates showed about 1.2 changed clones; roughly two weeks about 16.4; four weeks 19. Variance in clone template counts between approximately 2-week samples significantly increased with total template count across all healthy donors.

This rearrangement joins TRBV4-1 to TRBJ2-7; 8 bases match TRBD1. The receptor was derived from a person aged 18 to 75 in good health. Sample: blood. The CDR3 loop reads CASSQAPTGASSYEQYF. CDR3 nucleotide sequence: TGCGCCAGCAGCCAAGCACCGACAGGGGCGAGCTCCTACGAGCAGTACTTC.